A selection of T cell receptor beta chains follows, all from one sample in a study of cytomegalovirus exposure and HLA in healthy donors. The repertoire was sequenced with immunoSEQ multiplex PCR; TCRdb's copy has only in-frame clones and lacks some. The data contain about 140,000 clones, over 80% of them singletons. The sample was PBMCs. All receptors derive from a female donor in good health and CMV-seronegative. The CDR3 runs from the conserved cysteine through the conserved F or W. The order of the fields is V gene, CDR3 length, clone size, D gene, J gene, CDR3 protein, CDR3 DNA. A D gene is named only where the DNA matches it firmly. The listing skips clone size in some rows; elsewhere it reads once, few, many or a size class.

V gene: TRBV6-5; CDR3 length: 14; clone size: NA; D gene: TRBD1; J gene: TRBJ2-7; CDR3 protein: CASTSRTGVYEQYF; CDR3 DNA: TGTGCCAGCACAAGCAGGACAGGGGTCTACGAGCAGTACTTC
V gene: TRBV6-1; CDR3 length: 12; clone size: NA; D gene: NA; J gene: TRBJ2-7; CDR3 protein: CASTEGGYEQYF; CDR3 DNA: TGTGCCAGCACCGAAGGGGGCTACGAGCAGTACTTC
V gene: TRBV4-1; CDR3 length: 14; clone size: NA; D gene: TRBD1; J gene: TRBJ1-3; CDR3 protein: CASSYPGQGNTIYF; CDR3 DNA: TGCGCCAGCAGCTACCCGGGACAGGGAAACACCATATATTTT
V gene: TRBV14; CDR3 length: 16; clone size: NA; D gene: TRBD1; J gene: TRBJ1-1; CDR3 protein: CASSQDLGQVNTEAFF; CDR3 DNA: TGTGCCAGCAGCCAAGACCTGGGACAGGTGAACACTGAAGCTTTCTTT
V gene: TRBV5-6; CDR3 length: 16; clone size: few; D gene: NA; J gene: TRBJ2-7; CDR3 protein: CASSLAQQEISYEQYF; CDR3 DNA: TGTGCCAGCAGCTTGGCCCAACAGGAAATCTCCTACGAGCAGTACTTC
V gene: TRBV7-6; CDR3 length: 14; clone size: NA; D gene: TRBD1; J gene: TRBJ1-1; CDR3 protein: CASSSTGANTEAFF; CDR3 DNA: TGTGCCAGCAGCTCGACAGGGGCGAACACTGAAGCTTTCTTT
V gene: TRBV5-1; CDR3 length: 14; clone size: NA; D gene: TRBD1; J gene: TRBJ2-7; CDR3 protein: CASSQGQGGYEQYF; CDR3 DNA: TGCGCCAGCAGCCAGGGACAGGGGGGCTACGAGCAGTACTTC
V gene: TRBV2; CDR3 length: 15; clone size: NA; D gene: TRBD1; J gene: TRBJ2-2; CDR3 protein: CASSVRDRGPGELFF; CDR3 DNA: TGTGCCAGCAGTGTACGGGACAGGGGGCCCGGGGAGCTGTTTTTT
V gene: TRBV19; CDR3 length: 15; clone size: NA; D gene: NA; J gene: TRBJ2-5; CDR3 protein: CASSIDLGQQETQYF; CDR3 DNA: TGTGCCAGTAGTATAGACCTAGGACAGCAAGAGACCCAGTACTTC
V gene: TRBV6-5; CDR3 length: 15; clone size: few; D gene: TRBD1; J gene: TRBJ2-5; CDR3 protein: CASSPVQGPQETQYF; CDR3 DNA: TGTGCCAGCAGCCCAGTACAGGGGCCCCAAGAGACCCAGTACTTC
V gene: TRBV5-4; CDR3 length: 14; clone size: once; D gene: TRBD2; J gene: TRBJ2-1; CDR3 protein: CASRWGTTYNEQFF; CDR3 DNA: TGTGCCAGCCGCTGGGGGACTACATACAATGAGCAGTTCTTC
V gene: TRBV21-1; CDR3 length: 11; clone size: NA; D gene: NA; J gene: TRBJ2-5; CDR3 protein: CASLGEETQYF; CDR3 DNA: TGTGCCAGCCTAGGGGAAGAGACCCAGTACTTC
V gene: TRBV7-9; CDR3 length: 14; clone size: NA; D gene: TRBD1; J gene: TRBJ1-1; CDR3 protein: CASSLPGGNTEAFF; CDR3 DNA: TGTGCCAGCAGCTTACCAGGGGGCAACACTGAAGCTTTCTTT
V gene: TRBV29-1; CDR3 length: 15; clone size: NA; D gene: NA; J gene: TRBJ2-6; CDR3 protein: CSVLTGPSGANVLTF; CDR3 DNA: TGCAGCGTTCTAACAGGGCCCTCTGGGGCCAACGTCCTGACTTTC
V gene: TRBV6-6; CDR3 length: 11; clone size: few; D gene: NA; J gene: TRBJ2-7; CDR3 protein: CASGPLNEQYF; CDR3 DNA: TGTGCCAGCGGCCCATTGAACGAGCAGTACTTC
V gene: TRBV30; CDR3 length: 15; clone size: once; D gene: TRBD1; J gene: TRBJ2-7; CDR3 protein: CAWSVLGQGEYEQYF; CDR3 DNA: TGTGCCTGGAGTGTACTCGGGCAGGGGGAGTACGAGCAGTACTTC
V gene: TRBV5-6; CDR3 length: 15; clone size: NA; D gene: TRBD2; J gene: TRBJ2-1; CDR3 protein: CASSYSGLAVDEQFF; CDR3 DNA: TGTGCCAGCAGCTACTCGGGACTAGCGGTTGATGAGCAGTTCTTC
V gene: TRBV7-9; CDR3 length: 14; clone size: NA; D gene: NA; J gene: TRBJ1-5; CDR3 protein: CASSFEGGNQPQHF; CDR3 DNA: TGTGCCAGCAGCTTCGAAGGGGGCAATCAGCCCCAGCATTTT
V gene: TRBV7-9; CDR3 length: 15; clone size: NA; D gene: TRBD2; J gene: TRBJ2-7; CDR3 protein: CASSPSTSGRYEQYF; CDR3 DNA: TGTGCCAGCAGCCCCAGCACTAGCGGGAGGTACGAGCAGTACTTC
V gene: TRBV27; CDR3 length: 13; clone size: NA; D gene: NA; J gene: TRBJ2-2; CDR3 protein: CASSFHNRGRWVF; CDR3 DNA: TGTGCCAGCAGTTTCCATAACCGGGGAAGATGGGTTTTT
V gene: TRBV18; CDR3 length: 16; clone size: once; D gene: TRBD2; J gene: TRBJ2-3; CDR3 protein: CASSPPGLAYTDTQYF; CDR3 DNA: TGTGCCAGCTCACCCCCCGGACTAGCGTACACAGATACGCAGTATTTT
V gene: TRBV5-6; CDR3 length: 15; clone size: NA; D gene: TRBD2; J gene: TRBJ2-1; CDR3 protein: CASSYTSGSYNEQFF; CDR3 DNA: TGTGCCAGCAGTTATACTAGCGGGAGTTACAATGAGCAGTTCTTC
V gene: TRBV27; CDR3 length: 15; clone size: NA; D gene: NA; J gene: TRBJ2-1; CDR3 protein: CASSLRIPGAHEQFF; CDR3 DNA: TGTGCCAGCAGTTTACGGATCCCCGGAGCCCATGAGCAGTTCTTC
V gene: TRBV6-5; CDR3 length: 15; clone size: NA; D gene: TRBD1; J gene: TRBJ2-7; CDR3 protein: CASSYRTGVGDEQYF; CDR3 DNA: TGTGCCAGCAGTTACCGGACAGGGGTGGGGGACGAGCAGTACTTC
V gene: TRBV9; CDR3 length: 12; clone size: NA; D gene: NA; J gene: TRBJ2-2; CDR3 protein: CASGPGVGELFF; CDR3 DNA: TGTGCCAGCGGCCCCGGGGTGGGGGAGCTGTTTTTT